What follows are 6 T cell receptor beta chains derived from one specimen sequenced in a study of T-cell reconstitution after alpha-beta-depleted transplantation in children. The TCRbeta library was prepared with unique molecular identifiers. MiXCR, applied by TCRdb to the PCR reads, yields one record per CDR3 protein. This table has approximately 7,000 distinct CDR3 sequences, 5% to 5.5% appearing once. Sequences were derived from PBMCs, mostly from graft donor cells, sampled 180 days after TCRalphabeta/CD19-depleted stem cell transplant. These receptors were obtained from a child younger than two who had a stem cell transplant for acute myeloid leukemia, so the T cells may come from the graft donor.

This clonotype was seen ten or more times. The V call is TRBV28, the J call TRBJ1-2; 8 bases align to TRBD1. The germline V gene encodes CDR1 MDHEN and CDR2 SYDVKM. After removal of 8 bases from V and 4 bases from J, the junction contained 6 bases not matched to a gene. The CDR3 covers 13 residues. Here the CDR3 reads CASCGTGTYGYTF. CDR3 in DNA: TGTGCCAGCTGTGGGACAGGCACCTATGGCTACACCTTC.

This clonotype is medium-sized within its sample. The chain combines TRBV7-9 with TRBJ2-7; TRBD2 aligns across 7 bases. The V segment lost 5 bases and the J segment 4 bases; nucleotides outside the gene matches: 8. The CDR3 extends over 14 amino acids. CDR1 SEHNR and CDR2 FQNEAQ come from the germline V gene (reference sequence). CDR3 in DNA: TGTGCCAGCAGCCCCGGTCTAGCGGTATACGAGCAGTACTTC. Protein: CASSPGLAVYEQYF. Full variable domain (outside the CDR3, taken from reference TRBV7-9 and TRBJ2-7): DTGVSQNPRHKITKRGQNVTFRCDPISEHNRLYWYRQTLGQGPEFLTYFQNEAQLEKSRLLSDRFSAERPKGSFSTLEIQRTEQGDSAMYLCASSPGLAVYEQYFGPGTRLTVT.

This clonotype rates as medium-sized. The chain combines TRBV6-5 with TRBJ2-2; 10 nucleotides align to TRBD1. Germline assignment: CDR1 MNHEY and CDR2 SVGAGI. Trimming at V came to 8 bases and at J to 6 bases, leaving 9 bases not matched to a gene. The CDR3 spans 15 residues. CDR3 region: CASHKRQGAAGELFF. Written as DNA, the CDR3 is TGTGCCAGCCACAAGCGACAGGGGGCGGCCGGGGAGCTGTTTTTT.

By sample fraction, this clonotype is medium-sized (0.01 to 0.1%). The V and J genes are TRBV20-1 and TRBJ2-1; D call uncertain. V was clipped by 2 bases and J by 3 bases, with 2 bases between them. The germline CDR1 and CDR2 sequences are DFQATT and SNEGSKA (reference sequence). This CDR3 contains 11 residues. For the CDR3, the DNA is TGCAGTGCTAGACGCTACAATGAGCAGTTCTTC. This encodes CSARRYNEQFF.

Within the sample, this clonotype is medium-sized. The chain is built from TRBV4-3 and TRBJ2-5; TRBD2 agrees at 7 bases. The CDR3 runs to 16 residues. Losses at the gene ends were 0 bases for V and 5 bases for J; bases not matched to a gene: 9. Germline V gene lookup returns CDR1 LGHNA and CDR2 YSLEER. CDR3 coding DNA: TGCGCCAGCAGCCAAGAAGTACCCAGCGGGGTTGAGACCCAGTACTTC. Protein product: CASSQEVPSGVETQYF.

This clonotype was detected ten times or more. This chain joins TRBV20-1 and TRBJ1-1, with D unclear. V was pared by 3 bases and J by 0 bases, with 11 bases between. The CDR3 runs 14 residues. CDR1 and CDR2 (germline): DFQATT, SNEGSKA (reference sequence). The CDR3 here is CSASPDALNTEAFF. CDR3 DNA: TGCAGTGCTAGCCCGGACGCCCTGAACACTGAAGCTTTCTTT.